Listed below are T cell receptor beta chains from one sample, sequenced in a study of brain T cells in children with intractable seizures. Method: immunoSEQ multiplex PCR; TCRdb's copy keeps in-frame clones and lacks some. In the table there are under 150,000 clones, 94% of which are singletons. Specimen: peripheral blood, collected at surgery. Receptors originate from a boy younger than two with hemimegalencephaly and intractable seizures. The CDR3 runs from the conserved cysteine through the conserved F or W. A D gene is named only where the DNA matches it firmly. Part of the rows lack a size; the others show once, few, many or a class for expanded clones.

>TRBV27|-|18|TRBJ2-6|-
CASSSYAYRVKGANVLTF
TGTGCCAGCAGTTCATATGCCTACAGGGTGAAGGGGGCCAACGTCCTGACTTTC
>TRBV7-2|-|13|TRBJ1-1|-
CASSSTGTTEAFF
TGTGCCAGCAGCTCAACAGGGACCACTGAAGCTTTCTTT
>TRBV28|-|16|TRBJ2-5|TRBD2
CASSPPPSGRRKTQYF
TGTGCCAGCAGTCCGCCACCTAGCGGTAGGAGGAAGACCCAGTACTTC
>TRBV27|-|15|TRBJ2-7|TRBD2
CASSLSRAGGAEQYF
TGTGCCAGCAGTTTATCTAGGGCGGGAGGGGCCGAGCAGTACTTC
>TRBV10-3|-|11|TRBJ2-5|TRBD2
CATSGRETQYF
TGTGCCACTAGCGGGAGAGAGACCCAGTACTTC
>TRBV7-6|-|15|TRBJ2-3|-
CASSLFPQITDTQYF
TGTGCCAGCAGCCTCTTTCCCCAGATCACAGATACGCAGTATTTT
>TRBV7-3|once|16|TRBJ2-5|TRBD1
CASSFKDRGRLETQYF
TGTGCCAGCAGCTTTAAGGACAGGGGGCGTTTAGAGACCCAGTACTTC
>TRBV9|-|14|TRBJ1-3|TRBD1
CASSEGTGGYTIYF
TGTGCCAGCAGCGAGGGGACAGGGGGATACACCATATATTTT
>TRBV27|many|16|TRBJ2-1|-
CASSLYEFSSYNEQFF
TGTGCCAGCAGTTTATACGAGTTTAGCTCCTACAATGAGCAGTTCTTC
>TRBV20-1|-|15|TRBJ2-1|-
CSASRVDGTYNEQFF
TGCAGTGCTAGTAGGGTGGACGGAACATACAATGAGCAGTTCTTC
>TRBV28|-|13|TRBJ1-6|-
CASSWGVNSPLHF
TGTGCCAGCAGTTGGGGGGTGAATTCACCCCTCCACTTT
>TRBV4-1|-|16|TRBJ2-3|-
CASSHLLPSGTDTQYF
TGCGCCAGCAGCCACCTCTTGCCCTCGGGCACAGATACGCAGTATTTT
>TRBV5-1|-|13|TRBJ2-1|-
CASSSISSNEQFF
TGCGCCAGCAGCTCGATTAGCAGCAATGAGCAGTTCTTC
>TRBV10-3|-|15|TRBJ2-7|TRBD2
CATRPGGRWDHEQYF
TGTGCCACTAGGCCGGGAGGGCGCTGGGACCACGAGCAGTACTTC
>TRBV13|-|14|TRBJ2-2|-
CASSLGWGAGELFF
TGTGCCAGCAGCTTAGGCTGGGGGGCCGGGGAGCTGTTTTTT
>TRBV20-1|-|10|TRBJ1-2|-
CSARQGGYTF
TGCAGTGCTAGACAGGGTGGCTACACCTTC
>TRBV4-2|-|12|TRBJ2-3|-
CASSRSTDTQYF
TGTGCCAGCAGCCGAAGCACAGATACGCAGTATTTT
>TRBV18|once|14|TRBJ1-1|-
CASSPKSGSTEAFF
TGTGCCAGCTCACCGAAGAGTGGGAGCACTGAAGCTTTCTTT
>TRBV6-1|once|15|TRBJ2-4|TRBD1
CASSEEGGFGNIQYF
TGTGCCAGCAGTGAAGAAGGGGGCTTTGGGAACATTCAGTACTTC
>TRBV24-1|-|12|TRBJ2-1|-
CATSRAHNEQFF
TGTGCCACCAGCAGGGCCCACAATGAGCAGTTCTTC
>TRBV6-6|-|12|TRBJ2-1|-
CASSLGRNEQFF
TGTGCCAGCAGTTTAGGGAGGAATGAGCAGTTCTTC
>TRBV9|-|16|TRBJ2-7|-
CASSVGLSRGSYEQYF
TGTGCCAGCAGCGTAGGGCTGAGCAGGGGCTCCTACGAGCAGTACTTC
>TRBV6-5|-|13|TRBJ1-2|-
CASTATRDYGYTF
TGTGCCAGCACCGCGACAAGGGACTATGGCTACACCTTC
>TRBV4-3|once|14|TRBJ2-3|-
CASSQGATGDTQYF
TGCGCCAGCAGCCAAGGTGCGACGGGAGATACGCAGTATTTT
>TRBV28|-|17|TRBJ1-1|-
CASSLGLEGRGGTEAFF
TGTGCCAGCAGTTTAGGGTTGGAGGGGCGGGGAGGCACTGAAGCTTTCTTT
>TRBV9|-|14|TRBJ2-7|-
CASSVRSGGGEQYF
TGTGCCAGCAGCGTACGCTCAGGTGGGGGTGAGCAGTACTTC
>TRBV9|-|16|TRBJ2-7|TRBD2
CASSVLAGVVSYEQYF
TGTGCCAGCAGCGTACTAGCGGGAGTTGTCTCCTACGAGCAGTACTTC
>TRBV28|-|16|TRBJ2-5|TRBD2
CASSSGGQRSQETQYF
TGTGCCAGCAGTTCGGGGGGGCAGAGGTCCCAAGAGACCCAGTACTTC
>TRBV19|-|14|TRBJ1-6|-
CASRPGGGGSPLHF
TGTGCCAGTAGGCCCGGGGGGGGCGGTTCACCCCTCCACTTT
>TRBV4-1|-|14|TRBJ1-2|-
CASSQDWGPYGYTF
TGCGCCAGCAGCCAAGATTGGGGACCCTATGGCTACACCTTC
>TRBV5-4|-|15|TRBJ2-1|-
CASSLLGREYNEQFF
TGTGCCAGCAGCTTACTAGGCCGGGAGTACAATGAGCAGTTCTTC
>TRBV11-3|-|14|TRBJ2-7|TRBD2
CASSGGLDAYEQYF
TGTGCCAGCAGCGGGGGACTAGACGCCTACGAGCAGTACTTC
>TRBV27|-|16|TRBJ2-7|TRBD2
CASSLMGTSGPYEQYF
TGTGCCAGCAGTTTAATGGGGACTAGCGGCCCTTATGAGCAGTACTTC